These 28 T cell receptor beta chains share one sample of origin, sequenced in a study of OX40 agonist ivuxolimab in advanced cancers. Using immunoSEQ multiplex PCR, the repertoire was profiled, and TCRdb retains in-frame clones only, with some absent. The sample lists about 76,000 clones; around 85% were seen once. This sample comprised CD4+ or CD8+ T cells sorted from blood, obtained in a trial of the OX40 agonist ivuxolimab. All receptors come from an adult with an advanced solid tumor such as melanoma, head and neck, liver or kidney cancer.

The chain is built from TRBV27 and TRBJ1-3; TRBD1 is a possible D gene (6 bases). CDR1 and CDR2 from the germline V gene are MNHEY and SMNVEV (reference sequence). The CDR3 sequence is 15 residues long. V lost 6 bases to trimming and J lost 5 bases, with 17 bases between them. This CDR3 reads CASSPAPGERNTIYF. CDR3 nucleotide sequence: TGTGCCAGCAGCCCGGCGCCAGGGGAGCGAAACACCATATATTTT.

J is TRBJ1-1 and V is TRBV6-1; no definite D call. There are 14 residues in the CDR3. The germline V gene has CDR1 MNHNS and CDR2 SASEGT. The V and J ends lost 2 bases and 5 bases respectively, with 12 bases between them. CDR3 sequence reads: CASSERSGVTEAFF. DNA of the CDR3: TGTGCCAGCAGTGAACGATCGGGAGTGACTGAAGCTTTCTTT.

The chain recombines TRBV7-9 with TRBJ2-5, with a tentative D call TRBD1 (5 bases). Germline loops: CDR1 SEHNR, CDR2 FQNEAQ (reference sequence). The CDR3 length is 13 residues. The ends were cut back, 5 bases at V and 5 bases at J, with 12 bases in the middle. CDR3 bases: TGTGCCAGCAGCCAAGACAGTCCCGAGACCCAGTACTTC. Translated, it gives CASSQDSPETQYF.

The chain links TRBV7-9 to TRBJ2-5, with 10 positions matching TRBD2. Per germline, CDR1 SEHNR and CDR2 FQNEAQ (reference sequence). There are 16 residues in the CDR3. The junction had 9 bases not matched to a gene; V was cut back by 4 bases and J by 4 bases. This CDR3 reads CASSSLPGLATETQYF. As DNA, the CDR3 is TGTGCCAGCAGCTCCCTCCCGGGACTAGCGACAGAGACCCAGTACTTC.

The rearrangement links TRBV7-2 to TRBJ1-6, with D possibly TRBD1 on 6 matching bases. There are 16 residues in the CDR3. V dropped 0 bases and J dropped 7 bases, with 13 bases sitting between them. Germline-derived CDR1 and CDR2 are SGHTA and FQGNSA. The CDR3 nucleotides are TGTGCCAGCAGCTTAGCGGACAGTGCAGGGAATTCACCCCTCCACTTT. Translation gives CASSLADSAGNSPLHF.

The chain links TRBV4-2 to TRBJ2-7; a possible D gene is TRBD2 (5 bases). V was cut by 3 bases and J by 0 bases, with 9 bases left in between. The CDR3 contains 14 residues. Germline V CDR1 and CDR2: LGHNA, YNFKEQ. The chain's CDR3 is CASSHGLLSYEQYF. The CDR3 DNA reads TGTGCCAGCAGCCACGGACTCCTCTCCTACGAGCAGTACTTC.

The rearrangement uses TRBV12-5 and TRBJ2-1; 13 nucleotides align to TRBD2. Germline V gene data show CDR1 as LGHNT and CDR2 as FRNRAP. V lost 3 bases, J lost 5 bases, and 7 bases stayed unmatched. This CDR3 is built from 17 residues. The CDR3 is CASGFPLAGGRDNEQFF. CDR3 DNA: TGTGCTAGTGGTTTCCCACTAGCGGGGGGGCGGGACAATGAGCAGTTCTTC.

V and J are TRBV18 and TRBJ2-1; D remains ambiguous. V lost 2 bases, J lost 3 bases, and 11 bases lay in between. This CDR3 spans 15 amino acids. CDR1 and CDR2 from the germline V gene are KGHSH and LQKENI. CDR3 region: CASSPRVKGYNEQFF. The CDR3 nucleotides read TGTGCCAGCTCACCAAGGGTTAAGGGCTACAATGAGCAGTTCTTC.

This clone was seen a handful of times. The chain has TRBV6-1 and TRBJ1-2; the D is unclear. The CDR3 contains 14 residues. The germline V gene encodes CDR1 MNHNS and CDR2 SASEGT. V lost 2 bases to trimming and J lost 8 bases, with 15 bases between them. The CDR3 spells CASSELESLEGYTF. The CDR3 DNA is TGTGCCAGCAGTGAATTAGAGTCATTGGAGGGCTACACCTTC.

This chain connects TRBV4-3 to TRBJ2-3; a weak D match, TRBD2 (6 bases). CDR1 is LGHNA and CDR2 is YSLEER in the germline V gene. This CDR3 spans 13 amino acids. The V end lost 1 base, the J end lost 4 bases, and 6 bases lay between the germline ends. The CDR3: CASSQAGADTQYF. The CDR3, as DNA: TGCGCCAGCAGCCAAGCGGGGGCAGATACGCAGTATTTT.

The chain recombines TRBV5-6 with TRBJ1-4, with unresolved D. The CDR3 spans 14 residues. The germline V and J ends were trimmed by 0 bases and 1 base, with 4 bases remaining between them. The germline V gene has CDR1 SGHDT and CDR2 YYEEEE. The CDR3 DNA sequence: TGTGCCAGCAGCTTGGGGTTAACTAATGAAAAACTGTTTTTT. Protein product: CASSLGLTNEKLFF.

The chain employs TRBV5-1 and TRBJ1-5; 9 bases map to TRBD1. The ends lost 4 bases at V and 7 bases at J; junction bases unmatched: 6. CDR1 and CDR2 from the germline V gene are SGHRS and YFSETQ. This CDR3 has 14 amino acids. The CDR3 loop reads CASSPRQGDQPQHF. CDR3 DNA sequence: TGCGCCAGCAGCCCGAGACAGGGGGACCAGCCCCAGCATTTT.

This clone was observed once. The CDR3 DNA sequence: TGTGCCAGCGTATACCGGGACAGGGGTCTCCTTTCAACTAACACTGAAGCTTTCTTT. It encodes CASVYRDRGLLSTNTEAFF. The chain has TRBV18 and TRBJ1-1, with TRBD1 identical over 10 bases. Germline V gene sequence: CDR1 KGHSH, CDR2 LQKENI. The CDR3 runs to 19 residues. With 8 bases clipped from V and 2 bases from J, the junction kept 20 bases outside the gene matches.

This chain links TRBV7-8 with TRBJ2-3, with D possibly TRBD2 on 6 matching bases. Trimming shortened V by 6 bases and J by 6 bases, and 16 bases separated the two germline ends. Per germline, CDR1 SGHVS and CDR2 FQNEAQ. CDR3 length: 14 residues. This CDR3 reads CASSQDYLEDTQYF. The CDR3 DNA sequence: TGTGCCAGCAGTCAGGACTACTTAGAGGATACGCAGTATTTT.

This rearrangement joins TRBV2 to TRBJ2-7, with D possibly being TRBD1 (6 bases). There are 16 residues in the CDR3. The ends were cut back, 4 bases at V and 6 bases at J, with 22 bases in the middle. From germline, CDR1 is SNHLY and CDR2 FYNNEI. CDR3 nucleotides: TGTGCCAGCAGTGGGTACACCGGGACACCAAACCCCGAGCAGTACTTC. It specifies CASSGYTGTPNPEQYF.

This clone occurred once. The V and J genes are TRBV6-6 and TRBJ2-3, with 12 bases aligning to TRBD2. Germline V gene sequence: CDR1 MNHNY, CDR2 SVGAGI (reference sequence). The junction had 6 bases not matched to a gene; V was cut back by 8 bases and J by 3 bases. The CDR3 spans 15 residues. CDR3 region: CASGLAGGRTDTQYF. CDR3 DNA: TGTGCCAGCGGCCTAGCGGGGGGGAGGACAGATACGCAGTATTTT.

The rearrangement uses TRBV7-3 and TRBJ2-7; no firm D call. Trimming removed 0 bases at V and 6 bases at J, with 9 bases between. The CDR3 contains 13 residues. Germline CDR1 SGHTA, CDR2 FQGTGA. Written as DNA, the CDR3 is TGTGCCAGCAGCTTAACGTCAGGTCGCGAGCAGTACTTC. Its translation is CASSLTSGREQYF.

The V and J genes are TRBV7-9 and TRBJ1-5; D is unresolved. CDR3 length: 14 residues. Per germline, CDR1 SEHNR and CDR2 FQNEAQ (reference sequence). The V end lost 1 base, the J end lost 0 bases, and 4 bases lay between the germline ends. As DNA, the CDR3 is TGTGCCAGCAGCTTAGACGGTAGCAATCAGCCCCAGCATTTT. Translated, it gives CASSLDGSNQPQHF.

In its sample, this clone was seen a few times. The rearrangement links TRBV21-1 to TRBJ1-4. TRBV21-1 is flagged as a pseudogene. This CDR3 region has 14 residues. In DNA form, the CDR3 reads TGTGCCAGCAGCATATTAGGTCTTATTGAAAAACTGTTTTTT. This codes for CASSILGLIEKLFF.

The chain employs TRBV30 and TRBJ2-7; no clear D. The V gene's germline CDR1 is GTSNPN and CDR2 SVGIG (reference sequence). V was trimmed by 1 base and J by 6 bases, leaving 13 bases between them. This CDR3 is built from 13 residues. CDR3 sequence (DNA): TGTGCCTGGAGTGAATACTACTATTCCGAGCAGTACTTC. It translates to CAWSEYYYSEQYF.

This clone was seen once. The chain links TRBV7-6 to TRBJ2-5, with D maybe TRBD2 (5 bases). The J call may be wrong; the DNA end is better matched by TRBJ2-7. This CDR3 region has 15 residues. CDR1 SGHVS and CDR2 FNYEAQ come from the germline V gene. In DNA, the CDR3 is TGTGCCAGCAGCTTAGAGGCGGGTTCTCTCTACGAGCAGTACTTC. Its protein is CASSLEAGSLYEQYF.

The chain employs TRBV27 and TRBJ2-5, with unresolved D. In germline, CDR1 is MNHEY, CDR2 SMNVEV (reference sequence). Between the trimmed V and J ends, which lost 5 bases and 4 bases, there was a span of 8 bases. This CDR3 is 12 amino acids long. Here the CDR3 DNA reads TGTGCCAGCAGTCCCCCTGGAGAGACCCAGTACTTC. Its translation is CASSPPGETQYF.

The V gene is TRBV14, the J gene TRBJ2-3; 13 nucleotides agree with TRBD2. V lost 4 bases, J lost 1 base, and 14 bases stayed unmatched. The length of the CDR3 is 20 residues. Germline CDR1 is SGHDN and CDR2 is FVKESK. The CDR3 bases are TGTGCCAGCAGCCGCCGCCGGACTAGCGGGGGCTCTGCGGGCACAGATACGCAGTATTTT. It specifies CASSRRRTSGGSAGTDTQYF.

The V and J genes are TRBV14 and TRBJ1-3; D gene unclear. Trimming cost V 7 bases and J 1 base, with 8 bases left between them. Looked up from germline, CDR1 is SGHDN and CDR2 is FVKESK. CDR3 length: 13 residues. CDR3 amino acids: CASKSTSGNTIYF. For the CDR3, the DNA is TGTGCCAGCAAGAGCACGTCTGGAAACACCATATATTTT. Full variable domain (missing parts from reference TRBV14 and TRBJ1-3): EAGVTQFPSHSVIEKGQTVTLRCDPISGHDNLYWYRRVMGKEIKFLLHFVKESKQDESGMPNNRFLAERTGGTYSTLKVQPAELEDSGVYFCASKSTSGNTIYFGEGSWLTVV.

CDR3 bases: TGTGCCAGCAGTTACTCGGGCCGATACTCTGGAAACACCATATATTTT. This sequence encodes CASSYSGRYSGNTIYF. The chain links TRBV6-5 to TRBJ1-3; D call uncertain. From germline, CDR1 is MNHEY and CDR2 SVGAGI. This CDR3 spans 16 amino acids. Trimming shortened V by 0 bases and J by 0 bases, and 9 bases separated the two germline ends.

The V call is TRBV5-6, the J call TRBJ1-5; possible D gene TRBD1, 6 bases. Germline V gives CDR1 SGHDT, CDR2 YYEEEE. The CDR3 extends over 16 amino acids. V shed 4 bases and J shed 6 bases, with 20 bases lying between them. CDR3 loop: CASSRTGIADGQPQHF. CDR3 in DNA: TGTGCCAGCAGCAGAACAGGGATAGCGGATGGTCAGCCCCAGCATTTT.

V and J are TRBV7-3 and TRBJ2-7, with D maybe TRBD1 (7 bases). The CDR3 contains 17 residues. Germline values: CDR1 SGHTA, CDR2 FQGTGA. V lost 1 base and J lost 2, with 18 bases in between. The CDR3 sequence is CASSLMGTATGAYEQYF. CDR3 sequence (DNA): TGTGCCAGCAGCTTAATGGGGACTGCTACAGGGGCCTACGAGCAGTACTTC.

For this clone: Compared with germline, one end of the junction differs, possibly owing to a read error. The chain links TRBV7-7 to TRBJ2-2, with TRBD2 identical over 8 bases. The CDR3 runs to 16 residues. Germline V CDR1 and CDR2: SSHAT, FNYEAQ (reference sequence). The CDR3, as DNA: TGTGCTAGCAGCGCGAACGGGGGGGCCGGCACCGGGGAGCTGTTTTTT. Translating it yields CASSANGGAGTGELFF.